These 22 T cell receptor beta chains were sequenced from one sample in a study of brain T cells in children with intractable seizures. This sample's time point: blood from clinic visit 5 months post-surgery; TSC patient then seizure free. Clones were sequenced by immunoSEQ multiplex PCR, and TCRdb holds only the in-frame ones, with some missing. The table includes about 340,000 clones, 93% detected once. The sequencing here drew on peripheral blood, taken approximately 5 months after surgery. These receptors were taken from a boy in the first two years of life with tuberous sclerosis and intractable seizures.

The rearrangement joins TRBV6-5 to TRBJ1-2, with D tentatively TRBD1 (5 bases). There are 13 residues in the CDR3. CDR1 and CDR2 (germline): MNHEY, SVGAGI. Trimming removed 3 bases from V and 5 bases from J, with 10 bases in between. The CDR3 sequence: CASSYFQGYGYTF. CDR3 in DNA: TGTGCCAGCAGTTATTTTCAGGGTTATGGCTACACCTTC.

This clone appeared a single time. The rearrangement uses TRBV27 and TRBJ2-5; unclear D gene. Per the germline V gene, CDR1 is MNHEY and CDR2 is SMNVEV (reference sequence). Trimming shortened V by 0 bases and J by 5 bases, and 7 bases separated the two germline ends. CDR3 length equals 13 residues. The CDR3 sequence is CASSLSPFETQYF. The CDR3 DNA reads as TGTGCCAGCAGTTTATCCCCCTTTGAGACCCAGTACTTC.

V is TRBV6-4 and J is TRBJ1-2; weak D call: TRBD1 (5 bases). Germline V gene sequence: CDR1 MRHNA, CDR2 SNTAGT. This CDR3 spans 18 amino acids. V was clipped by 10 bases and J by 7 bases, with 34 bases between them. The CDR3 protein is CATRSSGTVEKGLGGYTF. The CDR3 DNA reads as TGTGCCACCCGCTCTTCCGGGACGGTGGAAAAAGGCCTAGGTGGCTACACCTTC.

This chain joins TRBV24-1 and TRBJ1-2, with TRBD1 as a possible D gene (6 bases). The CDR3 loop spans 16 amino acids. Trimming shortened V by 4 bases and J by 4 bases, and 18 bases separated the two germline ends. The V gene's germline CDR1 is KGHDR and CDR2 SFDVKD. DNA for the CDR3: TGTGCCACCAGTGACCTTGGACAGCCGGGTGGCTATGGCTACACCTTC. Amino acid sequence: CATSDLGQPGGYGYTF.

The V call is TRBV7-6, the J call TRBJ2-3; D unclear. The CDR3 contains 14 residues. Trimming pared 5 bases from V and 1 base from J, leaving 10 bases between. Germline V gene lookup returns CDR1 SGHVS and CDR2 FNYEAQ. CDR3 in DNA: TGTGCCAGCAGCCGAGGCCAGGGCACAGATACGCAGTATTTT. Amino acid sequence: CASSRGQGTDTQYF.

In this sample, this clone turned up once. The identical CDR3 is also encoded by other nucleotide sequences in the sample. The chain links TRBV5-1 to TRBJ2-5; 8 bases map to TRBD1. This CDR3 comprises 14 residues. V was pared by 4 bases and J by 5 bases, with 7 bases of the junction left unmatched. Per the germline V gene, CDR1 is SGHRS and CDR2 is YFSETQ. The CDR3 DNA reads as TGCGCCAGCAGCCCGGACAGGGCGGGGGAGACCCAGTACTTC. Its translation is CASSPDRAGETQYF.

The chain is built from TRBV6-5 and TRBJ2-2, with 8 bases that match TRBD2. The CDR3 is 14 amino acids. Germline V gene lookup returns CDR1 MNHEY and CDR2 SVGAGI. The J segment lost 6 bases and the V segment lost 0 bases, leaving 0 bases of the junction unmatched. The CDR3 reads CASSYSGLAGELFF. In DNA form, the CDR3 reads TGTGCCAGCAGTTACTCGGGACTAGCCGGGGAGCTGTTTTTT.

Only one count was recorded for this clone. The V and J genes are TRBV29-1 and TRBJ2-1, with 8 bases identical to TRBD1. Per germline, CDR1 SQVTM and CDR2 ANQGSEA. This CDR3 contains 16 residues. V trimming: 4 bases; J trimming: 3 bases; junction bases outside the gene matches: 11. As DNA, the CDR3 is TGCAGCGTTGGGGGAGGACAGGGACAATACTACAATGAGCAGTTCTTC. Protein sequence: CSVGGGQGQYYNEQFF.

The genes are TRBV2 and TRBJ2-2; 14 positions match TRBD2. The germline V gene has CDR1 SNHLY and CDR2 FYNNEI. The CDR3 covers 17 residues. The V and J ends lost 8 bases and 6 bases, in that order; junction bases with no gene match: 11. The CDR3 DNA follows: TGTGCCAGCTCGTTGGGACTAGCGGGAGTATACGCCGGGGAGCTGTTTTTT. Amino acids: CASSLGLAGVYAGELFF.

The J gene is TRBJ2-7, the V gene TRBV10-2; D remains ambiguous. The V gene lost 3 bases and the J gene lost 2 bases, with 8 bases spanning the gap. The CDR3 has 13 amino acids. CDR1 and CDR2 from the germline V gene are WSHSY and SAAADI. In nucleotides, the CDR3 is TGCGCCAGCAGTGATGGCAGGACCTACGAGCAGTACTTC. Translated: CASSDGRTYEQYF.

The genes are TRBV7-2 and TRBJ1-2, with D unresolved. The V gene lost 5 bases and the J gene lost 2 bases, with 15 bases spanning the gap. The V gene's germline CDR1 is SGHTA and CDR2 FQGNSA. CDR3 length equals 15 residues. CDR3 DNA sequence: TGTGCCAGCAGCCCGAGAAGCCCTATAAACTATGGCTACACCTTC. This gives the protein CASSPRSPINYGYTF.

The CDR3 region has the DNA TGTGCCAGCAGTTTCGTTCAGGATGGCTACACCTTC. Protein sequence: CASSFVQDGYTF. The chain is built from TRBV12-3 or TRBV12-4 and TRBJ1-2; no reliable D call. V was shortened by 3 bases and J by 6 bases, with 8 bases between the two germline ends. The CDR3 covers 12 residues.

For this clone: An end of the junction does not agree with germline; a read error may underlie this. The V call is TRBV7-7, the J call TRBJ2-3; TRBD2 agrees at 7 bases. The CDR3 runs 17 residues. CDR1 and CDR2 from the germline V gene are SSHAT and FNYEAQ (reference sequence). CDR3 protein: CASSPYPQLGRADTQYF. The CDR3 bases are TGTGCTAGCAGCCCGTATCCCCAGCTAGGGAGGGCAGATACGCAGTATTTT.

This clone has just one count. The V call is TRBV9, the J call TRBJ2-7; possible D gene TRBD2, 7 bases. Germline V lookup: CDR1 SGDLS, CDR2 YYNGEE. The germline V and J ends were trimmed by 7 bases and 2 bases, with 13 bases remaining between them. This CDR3 is 13 amino acids long. The CDR3 sequence: CASRRGGPYEQYF. The CDR3 DNA is TGTGCCAGCCGGAGGGGGGGACCCTACGAGCAGTACTTC.

This clone came up once. V and J are TRBV4-1 and TRBJ1-6, with 8 bases aligning to TRBD1. J lost 5 bases, V lost 2 bases, and 11 bases had no gene match. From germline, CDR1 is MGHRA and CDR2 YSYEKL. The CDR3 is made up of 18 amino acids. CDR3 region: CASSQLNRGLAHNSPLHF. CDR3 bases: TGCGCCAGCAGCCAATTAAACAGGGGGTTAGCCCATAATTCACCCCTCCACTTT.

The gene calls are TRBV2 and TRBJ2-5, with D tentatively TRBD2 (5 bases). Trimming took 4 bases from V and 5 from J, leaving 14 bases between them. CDR1 and CDR2 (germline): SNHLY, FYNNEI. The CDR3 loop spans 14 amino acids. The CDR3 bases are TGTGCCAGCAGTGTGCTAGGCACGGGGGAGACCCAGTACTTC. Translated, it gives CASSVLGTGETQYF.

The chain uses TRBV25-1 and TRBJ2-3; TRBD1 agrees at 10 bases. Germline V gene sequence: CDR1 MGHDK, CDR2 SYGVNS. Trimming at V came to 8 bases and at J to 13 bases, leaving 6 bases not matched to a gene. This CDR3 has 11 residues. This CDR3 reads CASSTGTGEYF. The CDR3 nucleotides read TGTGCCAGCTCCACCGGGACAGGGGAGTATTTT.

J is TRBJ2-1 and V is TRBV4-2; TRBD2 matches at 10 bases. Germline loops: CDR1 LGHNA, CDR2 YNFKEQ. After removal of 4 bases from V and 4 bases from J, the junction contained 4 bases not matched to a gene. The CDR3 is 15 residues long. Written as DNA, the CDR3 is TGTGCCAGCAGCCTGAGCGGGGGGGCGTACAATGAGCAGTTCTTC. The encoded protein is CASSLSGGAYNEQFF.

J is TRBJ1-5 and V is TRBV19, with D possibly TRBD1 on 6 matching bases. The germline V and J ends were trimmed by 4 bases and 3 bases, with 16 bases remaining between them. This CDR3 is built from 16 residues. CDR1 and CDR2 (germline): LNHDA, SQIVND (reference sequence). The CDR3 sequence is CASSTPGAPTNQPQHF. In DNA, the CDR3 is TGTGCCAGTAGTACCCCAGGGGCTCCGACCAATCAGCCCCAGCATTTT.

The CDR3 region has the DNA TGTGCCAGCGGGGCCCTACAAGAGACCCAGTACTTC. It translates to CASGALQETQYF. The V call is TRBV3-1 (or the pseudogene TRBV3-2), the J call TRBJ2-5, with D maybe TRBD1 (5 bases). This CDR3 spans 12 amino acids. V lost 8 bases and J lost 2, with 9 bases in between. Per germline, CDR1 LGHDT and CDR2 YNNKEL (reference sequence).

The genes are TRBV11-2 and TRBJ2-5; 13 nucleotides match TRBD2. Germline CDR1 SGHAT, CDR2 FQNNGV. CDR3 size: 14 residues. With V trimmed by 4 bases and J by 7 bases, 3 bases remained unmatched. CDR3 region: CASSSLAGGLTQYF. CDR3 DNA sequence: TGTGCCAGCAGCTCACTAGCGGGAGGGTTGACCCAGTACTTC. The full variable domain, completed using reference TRBV11-2 and TRBJ2-5, is EAGVAQSPRYKIIEKRQSVAFWCNPISGHATLYWYQQILGQGPKLLIQFQNNGVVDDSQLPKDRFSAERLKGVDSTLKIQPAKLEDSAVYLCASSSLAGGLTQYFGPGTRLLVL.

V and J are TRBV3-1 (or the pseudogene TRBV3-2) and TRBJ1-1; perhaps TRBD1 as D (5 bases). The CDR3 is 13 residues long. Deletions cut 7 bases from V and 0 bases from J, with 9 bases between. CDR1 is LGHDT, CDR2 YNNKEL, per germline (reference sequence). As DNA, the CDR3 is TGTGCCAGCAAACGACAGATGAACACTGAAGCTTTCTTT. It encodes CASKRQMNTEAFF.